A selection of T cell receptor beta chains follows, all from one sample in a study of shared clonotypes between healthy human individuals. Libraries were prepared by immunoSEQ multiplex PCR; TCRdb keeps only in-frame clonotypes and omits some of them. This table has roughly 1,800,000 clones, roughly 94% appearing once. The sequenced sample consisted of naive CD8+ T cells sorted from blood. These TCRs come from a man younger than 30 in good health. Both conserved end residues are part of each CDR3. Each record gives: V gene, clone size, J gene, D gene, CDR3 length, CDR3 DNA, CDR3 protein. The D gene is left open where the match is weak. Size values are once, few and many counts, or a class for expanded clones, and some rows have none.

v_call: TRBV9; clone_size: NA; j_call: TRBJ2-7; d_call: NA; cdr3_length: 13; cdr3_nt: TGTGCCAGCAGCCCCAGCCATATGACAGAGCAGTACTTC; cdr3_aa: CASSPSHMTEQYF
v_call: TRBV2; clone_size: NA; j_call: TRBJ2-7; d_call: TRBD2; cdr3_length: 19; cdr3_nt: TGTGCCAGCAGTGAAGGGAAACTAGCGGGAGGATGGGACTCCTACGAGCAGTACTTC; cdr3_aa: CASSEGKLAGGWDSYEQYF
v_call: TRBV7-9; clone_size: NA; j_call: TRBJ2-7; d_call: TRBD1; cdr3_length: 15; cdr3_nt: TGTGCCAGCAGCCCCCCGACCGACAGGGCCTACGAGCAGTACTTC; cdr3_aa: CASSPPTDRAYEQYF
v_call: TRBV7-2; clone_size: NA; j_call: TRBJ2-7; d_call: NA; cdr3_length: 13; cdr3_nt: TGTGCCAGCAGCTCCCCCGTTGGGTCCATCCTCTACTTC; cdr3_aa: CASSSPVGSILYF
v_call: TRBV29-1; clone_size: NA; j_call: TRBJ2-7; d_call: NA; cdr3_length: 14; cdr3_nt: TGCAGCGTCGTTGGGGAACAAAGCTCCTACGAGCAGTACTTC; cdr3_aa: CSVVGEQSSYEQYF
v_call: TRBV7-9; clone_size: NA; j_call: TRBJ2-3; d_call: NA; cdr3_length: 12; cdr3_nt: TGTGCCAGCAGCTTATCGGCGGATACGCAGTATTTT; cdr3_aa: CASSLSADTQYF
v_call: TRBV27; clone_size: few; j_call: TRBJ1-2; d_call: TRBD1; cdr3_length: 14; cdr3_nt: TGTGCCAGCGGGCTCCCACAGGGGGTCTATGGCTACACCTTC; cdr3_aa: CASGLPQGVYGYTF
v_call: TRBV6-1; clone_size: NA; j_call: TRBJ2-5; d_call: NA; cdr3_length: 17; cdr3_nt: TGTGCCAGCAGTGAAAAGGTGCGGCCGTATATTCAAGAGACCCAGTACTTC; cdr3_aa: CASSEKVRPYIQETQYF
v_call: TRBV19; clone_size: NA; j_call: TRBJ2-7; d_call: NA; cdr3_length: 13; cdr3_nt: TGTGCCAGTAGTATCGGAACTTTCTACGAGCAGTACTTC; cdr3_aa: CASSIGTFYEQYF
v_call: TRBV20-1; clone_size: NA; j_call: TRBJ1-5; d_call: NA; cdr3_length: 10; cdr3_nt: TGCAGCGGGGGAAATCAGCCCCAGCATTTT; cdr3_aa: CSGGNQPQHF
v_call: TRBV29-1; clone_size: NA; j_call: TRBJ1-1; d_call: TRBD1; cdr3_length: 13; cdr3_nt: TGCAGCGGCAGGGGGCTGTGGAACACTGAAGCTTTCTTT; cdr3_aa: CSGRGLWNTEAFF
v_call: TRBV5-4; clone_size: NA; j_call: TRBJ2-3; d_call: NA; cdr3_length: 12; cdr3_nt: TGTGCCAGCAGCTTGGGTATAGATACGCAGTATTTT; cdr3_aa: CASSLGIDTQYF
v_call: TRBV29-1; clone_size: NA; j_call: TRBJ2-3; d_call: TRBD1; cdr3_length: 14; cdr3_nt: TGCAGCGTTGAAACAGGGGGAAGCACAGATACGCAGTATTTT; cdr3_aa: CSVETGGSTDTQYF
v_call: TRBV2; clone_size: NA; j_call: TRBJ2-7; d_call: NA; cdr3_length: 15; cdr3_nt: TGTGCCAGCAGTGAAGCTCCAGGGAGGACCTACGAGCAGTACTTC; cdr3_aa: CASSEAPGRTYEQYF
v_call: TRBV28; clone_size: NA; j_call: TRBJ2-2; d_call: NA; cdr3_length: 17; cdr3_nt: TGTGCCAGCAGTTTTTTGCCCGCAACAGGGCCCACCGGGGAGCTGTTTTTT; cdr3_aa: CASSFLPATGPTGELFF
v_call: TRBV2; clone_size: NA; j_call: TRBJ2-7; d_call: NA; cdr3_length: 14; cdr3_nt: TGTGCCAGCAGTTTTCTAGCAGATCCCTACGAGCAGTACTTC; cdr3_aa: CASSFLADPYEQYF
v_call: TRBV20-1; clone_size: NA; j_call: TRBJ2-3; d_call: NA; cdr3_length: 11; cdr3_nt: TGCAGTGCTAGGGGGGGGCCGGATCTGTATTTT; cdr3_aa: CSARGGPDLYF
v_call: TRBV11-1; clone_size: NA; j_call: TRBJ2-1; d_call: NA; cdr3_length: 14; cdr3_nt: TGTGCCACCCCAGGGGACCTAGGGGCGAATGAGCAGTTCTTC; cdr3_aa: CATPGDLGANEQFF
v_call: TRBV5-1; clone_size: NA; j_call: TRBJ2-5; d_call: TRBD2; cdr3_length: 15; cdr3_nt: TGCGCCAGCAGCAGGATAGCGGGAGAGGCAGAGACCCAGTACTTC; cdr3_aa: CASSRIAGEAETQYF
v_call: TRBV7-9; clone_size: NA; j_call: TRBJ1-4; d_call: NA; cdr3_length: 16; cdr3_nt: TGTGCCAGCAGCTTACACCCCACAGCAACTAATGAAAAACTGTTTTTT; cdr3_aa: CASSLHPTATNEKLFF
v_call: TRBV4-3; clone_size: NA; j_call: TRBJ1-2; d_call: NA; cdr3_length: 13; cdr3_nt: TGCGCCAGCAGCCATGGTTCTAACTATGGCTACACCTTC; cdr3_aa: CASSHGSNYGYTF
v_call: TRBV11-2; clone_size: NA; j_call: TRBJ2-7; d_call: TRBD2; cdr3_length: 15; cdr3_nt: TGTGCCAGCAGCTTATCACTAGCGGGAGCTAACGAGCAGTACTTC; cdr3_aa: CASSLSLAGANEQYF
v_call: TRBV19; clone_size: NA; j_call: TRBJ2-2; d_call: NA; cdr3_length: 14; cdr3_nt: TGTGCCAGCTCTCCCGGGACGGACACCGGGGAGCTGTTTTTT; cdr3_aa: CASSPGTDTGELFF
v_call: TRBV7-6; clone_size: NA; j_call: TRBJ1-4; d_call: NA; cdr3_length: 14; cdr3_nt: TGTGCCAGCAGCTTAGTACCTCGGGGTGAAAAACTGTTTTTT; cdr3_aa: CASSLVPRGEKLFF
v_call: TRBV6-1; clone_size: NA; j_call: TRBJ2-7; d_call: TRBD1; cdr3_length: 15; cdr3_nt: TGTGCCAGCAGTGAAGGGGACAGAATCACCTACGAGCAGTACTTC; cdr3_aa: CASSEGDRITYEQYF
v_call: TRBV5-8; clone_size: NA; j_call: TRBJ2-1; d_call: NA; cdr3_length: 10; cdr3_nt: TGTGCCAGCAGCTTGGATGAGCAGTTCTTC; cdr3_aa: CASSLDEQFF
v_call: TRBV30; clone_size: NA; j_call: TRBJ1-5; d_call: NA; cdr3_length: 13; cdr3_nt: TGTGCCTGGAGCACCCACGACAGTCAGCCCCAGCATTTT; cdr3_aa: CAWSTHDSQPQHF
v_call: TRBV7-9; clone_size: NA; j_call: TRBJ2-3; d_call: TRBD2; cdr3_length: 19; cdr3_nt: TGTGCCAGCAGCTTAGCGCCGGCGGGGGGGTTAACTAGCACAGATACGCAGTATTTT; cdr3_aa: CASSLAPAGGLTSTDTQYF
v_call: TRBV27; clone_size: NA; j_call: TRBJ2-1; d_call: NA; cdr3_length: 14; cdr3_nt: TGTGCCAGCAGTCGTCTAGGCCACTCAGATGAGCAGTTCTTC; cdr3_aa: CASSRLGHSDEQFF
v_call: TRBV6-5; clone_size: NA; j_call: TRBJ1-6; d_call: NA; cdr3_length: 15; cdr3_nt: TGTGCCAGCATTTCTTTGCGGGGATTGAGTTCACCCCTCCACTTT; cdr3_aa: CASISLRGLSSPLHF
v_call: TRBV5-1; clone_size: NA; j_call: TRBJ2-2; d_call: NA; cdr3_length: 17; cdr3_nt: TGCGCCAGCAGCTTCCCTCTGGAACGGGGGAACACCGGGGAGCTGTTTTTT; cdr3_aa: CASSFPLERGNTGELFF
v_call: TRBV19; clone_size: NA; j_call: TRBJ2-7; d_call: NA; cdr3_length: 14; cdr3_nt: TGTGCCAGTAGTTTCTCGGCAGCCCACTACGAGCAGTACTTC; cdr3_aa: CASSFSAAHYEQYF
v_call: TRBV7-6; clone_size: once; j_call: TRBJ2-7; d_call: TRBD1; cdr3_length: 14; cdr3_nt: TGTGCCAGCAGCTCCCCGGGACAGGGGTACGAGCAGTACTTC; cdr3_aa: CASSSPGQGYEQYF
v_call: TRBV27; clone_size: NA; j_call: TRBJ2-7; d_call: NA; cdr3_length: 14; cdr3_nt: TGTGCCAGCAGTCTCTCCGGAGACGACCACGAGCAGTACTTC; cdr3_aa: CASSLSGDDHEQYF
v_call: TRBV4-1; clone_size: NA; j_call: TRBJ2-7; d_call: NA; cdr3_length: 15; cdr3_nt: TGCGCCAGCAGCCAAGACCAGCGGACCAGCTACGAGCAGTACTTC; cdr3_aa: CASSQDQRTSYEQYF
v_call: TRBV11-2; clone_size: once; j_call: TRBJ2-7; d_call: NA; cdr3_length: 14; cdr3_nt: TGTGCCAGCAGCTTAGTGGCAGGCTCCTACGAGCAGTACTTC; cdr3_aa: CASSLVAGSYEQYF
v_call: TRBV27; clone_size: NA; j_call: TRBJ1-1; d_call: NA; cdr3_length: 13; cdr3_nt: TGTGCCAGCAGTTTATTGGGACCCACTGAAGCTTTCTTT; cdr3_aa: CASSLLGPTEAFF
v_call: TRBV5-5; clone_size: NA; j_call: TRBJ2-2; d_call: NA; cdr3_length: 15; cdr3_nt: TGTGCCAGCAGCTTACGGGGCGGGAACACCGGGGAGCTGTTTTTT; cdr3_aa: CASSLRGGNTGELFF